The 15 T cell receptor beta chains below were found in one sample sequenced in a study of T-cell reconstitution after alpha-beta-depleted transplantation in children. Unique molecular identifiers were incorporated into the prepared TCRbeta library. MiXCR was run by TCRdb on the PCR reads, yielding one entry per CDR3 protein. Altogether a few hundred thousand distinct CDR3 sequences are present, under 13% being singletons, with the ten largest covering roughly 27%. The sequencing used PBMCs, collected before TCRalphabeta/CD19-depleted stem cell transplant. These receptors were taken from a child less than two years old with acute myeloid leukemia, due to receive a stem cell transplant.

This clonotype was counted at least ten times. V and J are TRBV7-8 and TRBJ2-3, with 15 bases fitting TRBD2. V gave up 3 bases and J gave up 4 bases; unmatched junction bases: 11. Per the germline V gene, CDR1 is SGHVS and CDR2 is FQNEAQ. The CDR3 loop spans 19 amino acids. The CDR3 bases are TGTGCCAGCAGCTTCGAAGGACTAGCGGGGGGGCCTCCCCCAGATACGCAGTATTTT. It encodes CASSFEGLAGGPPPDTQYF.

This clonotype was observed a handful of times. This chain connects TRBV5-1 to TRBJ1-1; no definite D call. V dropped 4 bases and J dropped 3 bases, with 10 bases sitting between them. Looked up from germline, CDR1 is SGHRS and CDR2 is YFSETQ. There are 13 residues in the CDR3. The CDR3 protein is CASSPTQDTEAFF. CDR3 nucleotide sequence: TGCGCCAGCAGCCCTACCCAGGACACTGAAGCTTTCTTT.

Worth noting for this clonotype: A much larger clone sits a single nucleotide away, making a read error possible. The gene calls are TRBV5-1 and TRBJ2-3, with TRBD2 identical over 9 bases. The CDR3 contains 15 residues. Unmatched junction bases numbered 10, after V lost 5 bases and J lost 6 bases. The germline V gene encodes CDR1 SGHRS and CDR2 YFSETQ. The CDR3 sequence: CASRGTSRISDTQYF. The CDR3 nucleotides are TGCGCCAGCAGGGGGACTAGCAGGATTTCGGATACGCAGTATTTT.

This clonotype was seen ten or more times. The gene calls are TRBV29-1 and TRBJ1-2; D call uncertain. Trimming stripped 8 bases from V and 8 bases from J, with 15 bases between. The CDR3 contains 11 residues. Germline V lookup: CDR1 SQVTM, CDR2 ANQGSEA. CDR3 sequence reads: CSKTRKSGYTF. CDR3 nucleotide sequence: TGCAGCAAAACACGGAAGAGCGGCTACACCTTC.

This clonotype was seen a few times. The chain has TRBV11-2 and TRBJ1-6; a weak D match, TRBD1 (5 bases). V gave up 1 base and J gave up 8 bases, with 12 bases separating them. Per the germline V gene, CDR1 is SGHAT and CDR2 is FQNNGV. The CDR3 contains 15 residues. The CDR3 spells CASSLGAGRDSPLHF. CDR3 DNA sequence: TGTGCCAGCAGCTTAGGGGCAGGGAGGGATTCACCCCTCCACTTT. Drawing the rest from reference TRBV11-2 and TRBJ1-6, the complete variable domain is EAGVAQSPRYKIIEKRQSVAFWCNPISGHATLYWYQQILGQGPKLLIQFQNNGVVDDSQLPKDRFSAERLKGVDSTLKIQPAKLEDSAVYLCASSLGAGRDSPLHFGNGTRLTVT.

For this clonotype: A much larger clone sits a single nucleotide away, making a read error possible. In nucleotides, the CDR3 is TGTGCCAGCAGCCAAGTTCGGGGTCGGCAAGAGACCCAGTGCTTC. Its translation is CASSQVRGRQETQCF. The chain links TRBV14 to TRBJ2-5; a weak D match, TRBD2 (5 bases). CDR1 is SGHDN and CDR2 is FVKESK in the germline V gene. CDR3 size: 15 residues.

This clonotype was seen ten or more times. The chain is built from TRBV20-1 and TRBJ1-3; D not resolved. Trimming cost V 0 bases and J 0 bases, with 6 bases left between them. Germline V lookup: CDR1 DFQATT, CDR2 SNEGSKA (reference sequence). The CDR3 covers 14 residues. CDR3 amino acids: CSAREPTSGNTIYF. The DNA for the CDR3 is TGCAGTGCTAGAGAACCGACCTCTGGAAACACCATATATTTT.

Only a few counts were recorded for this clonotype. The rearrangement joins TRBV2 to TRBJ2-1, with 11 positions matching TRBD2. The CDR3 runs 15 residues. The V segment lost 1 base and the J segment 6 bases; nucleotides outside the gene matches: 2. Germline CDR1 reads SNHLY; CDR2 reads FYNNEI. CDR3 nucleotide sequence: TGTGCCAGCAGTGAAGGGACTAGCGGGTCCAATGAGCAGTTCTTC. Protein sequence: CASSEGTSGSNEQFF.

This clonotype was counted at least ten times. This rearrangement joins TRBV9 to TRBJ1-3; 10 nucleotides line up with TRBD1. Germline V gene data show CDR1 as SGDLS and CDR2 as YYNGEE. V dropped 3 bases and J dropped 0; count of bases not matched to a gene: 12. The CDR3 is 19 amino acids. CDR3: CASSANSGTGVPSGNTIYF. CDR3 DNA: TGTGCCAGCAGCGCCAACTCCGGGACAGGGGTTCCCTCTGGAAACACCATATATTTT.

The rearrangement links TRBV7-9 to TRBJ2-7, with D possibly being TRBD1 (6 bases). The CDR3 totals 13 residues. Germline CDR1 reads SEHNR; CDR2 reads FQNEAQ (reference sequence). Deletions cut 4 bases from V and 4 bases from J, with 11 bases between. The CDR3 DNA sequence: TGTGCCAGCAGCTCCTCAGGGGAATACGAGCAGTACTTC. It is translated as CASSSSGEYEQYF. Variable domain in full (rest from reference TRBV7-9 and TRBJ2-7): DTGVSQNPRHKITKRGQNVTFRCDPISEHNRLYWYRQTLGQGPEFLTYFQNEAQLEKSRLLSDRFSAERPKGSFSTLEIQRTEQGDSAMYLCASSSSGEYEQYFGPGTRLTVT.

This clonotype has a count of ten or more. This chain uses TRBV25-1 with TRBJ2-2; D not resolved. The CDR3 is made up of 13 amino acids. Germline V lookup: CDR1 MGHDK, CDR2 SYGVNS. V dropped 7 bases and J dropped 2 bases, with 8 bases sitting between them. The CDR3 spells CASTTVNTGELFF. The CDR3 nucleotides are TGTGCCAGCACGACCGTAAACACCGGGGAGCTGTTTTTT.

This clonotype appeared many times. This chain links TRBV2 with TRBJ1-2; 7 nucleotides line up with TRBD1. The J segment lost 4 bases and the V segment lost 8 bases, leaving 4 bases of the junction unmatched. Germline CDR1 SNHLY, CDR2 FYNNEI. This CDR3 is 12 amino acids long. The CDR3 DNA follows: TGTGCCAGCTCGGACAGGAGCTATGGCTACACCTTC. Its translation is CASSDRSYGYTF.

This clonotype appeared many times. J is TRBJ1-1 and V is TRBV20-1, with 7 bases lining up with TRBD1. Germline CDR1 and CDR2: DFQATT and SNEGSKA (reference sequence). V was clipped by 6 bases and J by 1 base; unmatched bases: 5. The CDR3 has 13 amino acids. This CDR3 reads CSAVGTANTEAFF. DNA for the CDR3: TGCAGTGCAGTAGGGACAGCGAACACTGAAGCTTTCTTT.

This clonotype was observed many times. This chain joins TRBV20-1 and TRBJ2-6; 7 bases map to TRBD1. The CDR3 is 20 residues long. J lost 0 bases, V lost 5 bases, and 19 bases had no gene match. Germline values: CDR1 DFQATT, CDR2 SNEGSKA (reference sequence). CDR3 in DNA: TGCAGTGCTGGGGGTCGGGGACAGTCGACTGTTAGCTCTGGGGCCAACGTCCTGACTTTC. It specifies CSAGGRGQSTVSSGANVLTF.

This clonotype came up many times. This chain links TRBV2 with TRBJ2-3; D possibly corresponds to TRBD2 (6 bases). The CDR3 contains 12 residues. The germline gives CDR1 SNHLY, CDR2 FYNNEI. V was shortened by 5 bases and J by 11 bases, with 14 bases between the two germline ends. The DNA of the CDR3 is TGTGCCAGCAGTACGCGGGCCGGGGGGCAGTATTTT. Its translation is CASSTRAGGQYF.